This T cell receptor (beta chain) was profiled in a study of CD8 T cells in ankylosing spondylitis. Study observations and caveats: Blood of patients with ankylosing spondylitis appeared to be characterized by a TCR beta motif of eight highly homologous variants. Both synovial fluid and blood in reactive arthritis had previously been reported to carry some motif variants. Disease-linked clones were reportedly significantly enriched in matched ankylosing spondylitis synovial fluid.

Details on this clonotype: The antigen is unknown. This likely comes from a read error, as the CDR3 has no conserved phenylalanine or tryptophan at its end.

V shed 4 bases and J shed 4 bases, with 8 bases lying between them. The CDR3 runs 13 residues. 5'-RACE, quantitative and with molecular barcodes, yielded the TCR beta libraries. Each CDR3 protein is one row after TCRdb ran MiXCR on the 5' RACE reads. The data show some 700,000 distinct CDR3 sequences, under 20% seen once. This receptor was obtained from a male donor with ankylosing spondylitis. The chain recombines TRBV12-3 or TRBV12-4 with TRBJ1-5, with D hard to call. Material: blood, either unsorted or a sorted T cell fraction (not recorded which). CDR3 protein: CASSSHFNQPQHS. DNA of the CDR3: TGTGCCAGCAGTTCTCATTTTAATCAGCCCCAGCATTCT.